The clone carrying this T cell receptor (beta chain) came up many times. The antigen is not known. The sample comes from a study of regulatory T cells in long-lasting Graves disease. Study-level points and caveats: Persistent Graves' patients showed a TCR diversity that was lower than that of newly diagnosed ones. A greater number of public clonotypes (under 3,000) was shared by persistent patients than by new patients (about 990).

CDR3 length: 15 residues. The germline V gene has CDR1 PRHDT and CDR2 FYEKMQ (reference sequence). The V end lost 4 bases, the J end lost 2 bases, and 13 bases lay between the germline ends. Time point described: newly diagnosed GD, antithyroid drugs for less than 3 months. Extracted RNA from PBMCs served as the source of the TCR library. Graves' disease diagnoses followed American Thyroid Association guidelines. Sequencing libraries for TCR beta were prepared with iRepertoire HTBI primers and Arm-PCR of CDR3 regions. TCRdb independently ran MiXCR on the multiplex PCR reads; one entry per CDR3 protein. Of approximately 350,000 distinct CDR3 sequences listed, 12% are singletons. These records were also assigned to another study, of T cells in Graves' hyperthyroidism and ophthalmopathy. That work contributes: It was uncontrolled infection, other autoimmune disease, pregnancy or lactation that excluded patients.

The specimen was peripheral blood mononuclear cells (PBMCs), collected at new diagnosis, from a patient treated with antithyroid drugs. The V gene is TRBV13, the J gene TRBJ2-3; D is undetermined. The receptor was isolated from a woman younger than 30 with Graves disease. DNA for the CDR3: TGTGCCAGCAGCTCCCGGTGGCGGAACACAGATACGCAGTATTTT. This gives the protein CASSSRWRNTDTQYF.